This T cell receptor (beta chain) was sequenced during a study of T cell responses to AZD1222 COVID-19 vaccine. The CDR3 contains 13 residues. Trimming took 9 bases from V and 8 from J; bases not matched to a gene: 6. TCRdb keeps only in-frame clones here, not all; method: immunoSEQ multiplex PCR. This sample has 100,000 to 150,000 clones; more than 75% occur once, and the top ten carry 1% to 1.5%. The TCR sequence derives from an adult in good health. The sequencing used peripheral blood, collected on day 0 of AZD1222 vaccination. The V and J genes are TRBV12-3 or TRBV12-4 and TRBJ2-1; 11 nucleotides align to TRBD1. CDR3 protein: CASSGQGVYEQFF. The CDR3 DNA follows: TGTGCCAGTTCGGGACAGGGGGTCTATGAGCAGTTCTTC.